This TCR beta chain was retrieved from a study of blood T cells in healthy people across ages. Whole-study results and caveats: Diversity of TCR beta per million T cells declined in a roughly linear way with age. Naive T cell percentage showed a strong correlation with the diversity of TCR beta.

Drawing of peripheral blood yielded 8.5 to 10 milliliters from each donor. Total RNA, at least 5.5 micrograms per sample, came from PBMCs. The germline CDR1 and CDR2 sequences are DFQATT and SNEGSKA (reference sequence). The CDR3 totals 15 residues. V was clipped by 0 bases and J by 5 bases; unmatched bases: 6. Combining a sample-barcoded 5' primer with a J-beta primer mix, a second PCR ran for 7 to 11 cycles. A single record per CDR3 protein comes from TCRdb applying MiXCR to the 5' RACE reads. The data show more than 650,000 distinct CDR3 sequences, roughly 50% seen once. Points on this clonotype: Its antigen remains unidentified.

The TCR originated in a man older than 75 in good health. The sample was blood. The chain carries TRBV20-1 and TRBJ2-1; 8 nucleotides align to TRBD2. This CDR3 reads CSARDPVAGNNEQFF. Here the CDR3 DNA reads TGCAGTGCTAGAGACCCGGTAGCGGGGAACAATGAGCAGTTCTTC.